The 30 T cell receptor beta chains reported below all come from one sample, sequenced in a study of identical twins. In TCRdb, the 5' RACE reads were re-called with MiXCR into one record per CDR3 protein. This table holds fewer than 250,000 distinct CDR3 sequences, 7% to 8.5% found once. The sample was also reused in another study, on yellow fever vaccine responses in identical twins.

Specimen: CD8+ T cells sorted from blood. The receptors were sampled from a woman younger than 35 in good health.

This clonotype has at least ten counts. The chain has TRBV6-1 and TRBJ1-6, with TRBD1 identical over 7 bases. The V gene end was trimmed by 4 bases and the J gene end by 7 bases; junction bases not matched to a gene: 13. This CDR3 has 17 amino acids. Germline V gives CDR1 MNHNS, CDR2 SASEGT. The CDR3 region is CASSATIYRGLNSPLHF. The CDR3 coding sequence is TGTGCCAGCAGTGCTACTATCTACAGGGGCTTAAATTCACCCCTCCACTTT.

This clonotype was seen only a few times. The rearrangement joins TRBV12-3 or TRBV12-4 to TRBJ1-1; possibly TRBD1 for D (5 bases). V dropped 3 bases and J dropped 0 bases, with 14 bases sitting between them. The CDR3 covers 16 residues. CDR3 sequence (DNA): TGTGCCAGCAGTTTGGCAGGGAGCCCCATGAACACTGAAGCTTTCTTT. It yields the protein CASSLAGSPMNTEAFF.

Only a few counts were recorded for this clonotype. The chain is built from TRBV7-2 and TRBJ2-1; D is possibly TRBD2 (6 bases). V lost 7 bases and J 8 bases, leaving 21 bases between the germline ends. CDR3 size: 15 residues. CDR1 is SGHTA and CDR2 is FQGNSA in the germline V gene. CDR3 region: CASILERPWRDEQFF. DNA for the CDR3: TGTGCCAGCATCCTTGAGCGACCATGGAGGGATGAGCAGTTCTTC. The full variable domain, its missing parts supplied by reference TRBV7-2 and TRBJ2-1, is GAGVSQSPSNKVTEKGKDVELRCDPISGHTALYWYRQSLGQGLEFLIYFQGNSAPDKSGLPSDRFSAERTGGSVSTLTIQRTQQEDSAVYLCASILERPWRDEQFFGPGTRLTVL.

This clonotype was seen a few times. The chain combines TRBV27 with TRBJ2-7, with D possibly TRBD1 on 5 matching bases. The V end was cut by 10 bases, the J end by 4 bases, with 17 bases between. Germline CDR1 reads MNHEY; CDR2 reads SMNVEV (reference sequence). This CDR3 comprises 13 residues. CDR3 sequence: CATQDSHSYEQYF. CDR3 sequence (DNA): TGTGCCACTCAAGACAGCCACTCATACGAGCAGTACTTC.

This clonotype was seen many times. This chain uses TRBV29-1 with TRBJ2-7; 8 bases line up with TRBD1. CDR1 is SQVTM, CDR2 ANQGSEA, per germline. This CDR3 is 14 amino acids long. With V trimmed by 0 bases and J by 4 bases, 5 bases remained unmatched. The chain's CDR3 is CSVEDGRGQYEQYF. The CDR3, as DNA: TGCAGCGTTGAAGACGGCAGGGGGCAATACGAGCAGTACTTC.

The chain has TRBV5-1 and TRBJ2-7, with 9 positions matching TRBD2. This CDR3 comprises 15 residues. Germline V gene data show CDR1 as SGHRS and CDR2 as YFSETQ. The V and J ends lost 5 bases and 3 bases, in that order; junction bases with no gene match: 9. The CDR3 nucleotides are TGCGCCAGCAGTAATCTCGTAGCGGGGGACTACGAGCAGTACTTC. It translates to CASSNLVAGDYEQYF.

The chain has TRBV6-1 and TRBJ2-1; D unclear. From germline, CDR1 is MNHNS and CDR2 SASEGT. This CDR3 is built from 15 residues. V was shortened by 3 bases and J by 2 bases, with 11 bases between the two germline ends. This chain's CDR3 is CASSDKSDPYNEQFF. The CDR3 DNA reads as TGTGCCAGCAGTGATAAAAGCGACCCCTACAATGAGCAGTTCTTC.

There are many counts of this clonotype. This chain links TRBV5-1 with TRBJ2-3; D is perhaps TRBD1 (6 bases). The CDR3 covers 15 residues. The V gene's germline CDR1 is SGHRS and CDR2 YFSETQ. The V end was cut by 1 base, the J end by 2 bases, with 11 bases between. CDR3 region: CASSLRGIATDTQYF. CDR3 DNA sequence: TGCGCCAGCAGCTTGAGGGGGATTGCCACAGATACGCAGTATTTT.

The DNA of the CDR3 is TGTGCCACCAGCAGAGAGACAGGGGGGTCCCGCGTTGAAGCTTTCTTT. Encoded protein: CATSRETGGSRVEAFF. The rearrangement uses TRBV15 and TRBJ1-1, with 9 bases matching TRBD1. Germline assignment: CDR1 LNHNV and CDR2 YYDKDF (reference sequence). The V gene end was trimmed by 0 bases and the J gene end by 7 bases; junction bases not matched to a gene: 9. CDR3 size: 16 residues.

The chain carries TRBV7-9 and TRBJ1-6; D gene unclear. Germline assignment: CDR1 SEHNR and CDR2 FQNEAQ (reference sequence). The CDR3 covers 15 residues. The V end lost 1 base, the J end lost 6 bases, and 10 bases lay between the germline ends. The CDR3 reads CASSLEGSLNSPLHF. The CDR3 DNA sequence: TGTGCCAGCAGCTTAGAAGGGTCTCTTAATTCACCCCTCCACTTT.

This clonotype was found a few times. As DNA, the CDR3 is TGTGCCAGCAGCTTACCGGATTGGGGGATCGACACTGAAGCTTTCTTT. This codes for CASSLPDWGIDTEAFF. The V and J genes are TRBV7-2 and TRBJ1-1, with D maybe TRBD1 (5 bases). The V gene's germline CDR1 is SGHTA and CDR2 FQGNSA. Between the trimmed V and J ends, which lost 2 bases and 3 bases, there was a span of 16 bases. The length of the CDR3 is 16 residues.

This clonotype was counted many times. V usage is TRBV5-1 and J usage is TRBJ1-2; possible D gene TRBD1, 6 bases. The ends were cut back, 2 bases at V and 4 bases at J, with 33 bases in the middle. CDR1 and CDR2 from the germline V gene are SGHRS and YFSETQ. This CDR3 comprises 21 residues. The CDR3 coding sequence is TGCGCCAGCAGCTTTACCCCCTTTCAGGCGGGACAAAAACCCCCTCTCTATGGCTACACCTTC. Encoded protein: CASSFTPFQAGQKPPLYGYTF.

About this clonotype itself: Since a much larger clone is just one base distant, this may be a read error. The genes are TRBV3-1 and TRBJ2-7, with D perhaps given as TRBD1 or TRBD2 (6 bases each). Trimming cost V 2 bases and J 1 base, with 12 bases left between them. Germline V gene data show CDR1 as LGHDT and CDR2 as YNNKEL (reference sequence). The CDR3 runs to 15 residues. The CDR3 nucleotides are TGTGCCAGCAGCCAATGGGGGGCGGAATCCTACGAGCAGTACTTC. Its protein is CASSQWGAESYEQYF.

Note on this clonotype: A much larger clone sits a single nucleotide away, making a read error possible. The chain employs TRBV12-3 or TRBV12-4 and TRBJ2-3, with 12 bases matching TRBD2. CDR3 length equals 19 residues. CDR3 coding DNA: TGTGCCAGCTGTTTAGAGGGGGAGACTAGCGGGAGCTTCGTAGATACGCAGTATTTT. Translation gives CASCLEGETSGSFVDTQYF.

This clonotype occurred once. The J gene is TRBJ2-7, the V gene TRBV6-1; D perhaps matches TRBD1 (6 bases). Deletions cut 11 bases from V and 7 bases from J, with 12 bases between. The CDR3 spans 10 residues. Germline V gene sequence: CDR1 MNHNS, CDR2 SASEGT. CDR3 protein: CASLGGEQYF. The DNA for the CDR3 is TGTGCCTCACTAGGGGGAGAGCAGTACTTC.

This clonotype was observed a handful of times. This chain uses TRBV6-5 with TRBJ2-3, with D possibly being TRBD1 (6 bases). Per germline, CDR1 MNHEY and CDR2 SVGAGI. The CDR3 has 15 residues. V lost 0 bases to trimming and J lost 0 bases, with 7 bases between them. The CDR3 DNA reads TGTGCCAGCAGTTACTCCACAGGGAGCACAGATACGCAGTATTTT. This gives the protein CASSYSTGSTDTQYF.

With respect to this clonotype: At one of its ends the junction is not consistent with the germline gene, which may arise from a read error. The V and J genes are TRBV7-8 and TRBJ2-3; 9 bases agree with TRBD1. CDR1 and CDR2 (germline): SGHVS, FQNEAQ. This CDR3 spans 17 amino acids. CDR3 sequence: CASSLARQGDSTDTQYF. The CDR3 nucleotides read TGTGCCAGCAGCCTAGCACGACAGGGGGATAGCACAGATACGCAGTATTTT.

The chain links TRBV7-8 to TRBJ2-5, with D unresolved. Germline assignment: CDR1 SGHVS and CDR2 FQNEAQ. The length of the CDR3 is 14 residues. Trimming removed 5 bases at V and 1 base at J, with 11 bases between. CDR3 sequence reads: CASSPYLLQETQYF. In DNA form, the CDR3 reads TGTGCCAGCAGCCCTTACCTCCTCCAAGAGACCCAGTACTTC.

Here the CDR3 reads CAFSFPITSGRASQETQYF. The CDR3 DNA sequence: TGTGCCTTCAGTTTCCCAATTACTAGCGGGAGAGCCAGCCAAGAGACCCAGTACTTC. This chain links TRBV2 with TRBJ2-5; 11 bases are a match to TRBD2. The germline V gene encodes CDR1 SNHLY and CDR2 FYNNEI. Losses at the gene ends were 11 bases for V and 1 base for J; bases not matched to a gene: 21. This CDR3 contains 19 residues.

This clonotype was seen ten or more times. This chain's CDR3 is CASSDGQGGTEAFF. The CDR3 DNA is TGTGCCAGCAGTGATGGGCAGGGTGGCACTGAAGCTTTCTTT. This chain joins TRBV25-1 and TRBJ1-1; a possible D gene is TRBD1 (5 bases). The CDR3 spans 14 residues. Trimming cost V 3 bases and J 4 bases, with 12 bases left between them. Germline CDR1 reads MGHDK; CDR2 reads SYGVNS.

This clonotype appeared many times. V is TRBV12-3 or TRBV12-4 and J is TRBJ1-1; D call uncertain. The CDR3 spans 13 residues. Trimming cost V 3 bases and J 5 bases, with 10 bases left between them. CDR3 in amino acids: CASSFGSGTEAFF. CDR3 nucleotide sequence: TGTGCCAGCAGTTTTGGGTCTGGAACTGAAGCTTTCTTT.

The CDR3 sequence: CASRSYRDKNTEAFF. The DNA for the CDR3 is TGTGCCAGCAGATCCTACCGGGACAAGAACACTGAAGCTTTCTTT. The chain links TRBV6-2 or TRBV6-3 to TRBJ1-1; D perhaps matches TRBD1 (6 bases). Germline V gives CDR1 MNHEY, CDR2 SVGEGT. V shed 6 bases and J shed 1 base, with 15 bases lying between them. CDR3 length: 15 amino acids.

This clonotype appeared a few times. The rearrangement uses TRBV28 and TRBJ2-7, with D tentatively TRBD1 or TRBD2 (5 bases each). V was clipped by 4 bases and J by 2 bases, with 15 bases between them. Germline CDR1 is MDHEN and CDR2 is SYDVKM. This CDR3 region has 15 residues. CDR3 amino acids: CASSSDEVGAYEQYV. CDR3 bases: TGTGCCAGCAGTTCGGATGAAGTGGGGGCCTACGAGCAGTACGTC.

This clonotype was seen repeatedly, ten times or more. The chain is built from TRBV5-5 and TRBJ1-1; a possible D gene is TRBD1 (6 bases). Germline lookup yields CDR1 SGHKS and CDR2 YYEKEE (reference sequence). The length of the CDR3 is 15 residues. V was pared by 5 bases and J by 1 base, with 15 bases between. CDR3 DNA sequence: TGTGCCAGCAGAACCGAAACAGGGTCGAACACTGAAGCTTTCTTT. Its protein is CASRTETGSNTEAFF.

This clonotype has a handful of counts. CDR3 region: CATSRQASYEQYV. CDR3 DNA: TGTGCCACCAGTAGACAGGCTTCCTACGAGCAGTACGTC. The chain carries TRBV24-1 and TRBJ2-7; D might be TRBD1 (6 bases). From germline, CDR1 is KGHDR and CDR2 SFDVKD. The CDR3 contains 13 residues. Deletions cut 6 bases from V and 1 base from J, with 9 bases between.

In its sample, this clonotype was seen a few times. CDR3 sequence reads: CASIGGDYSGANYGYTF. CDR3 coding DNA: TGTGCCAGCATTGGGGGGGATTACAGCGGAGCTAACTATGGCTACACCTTC. The chain employs TRBV2 and TRBJ1-2; D is possibly TRBD1 (5 bases). The CDR3 runs to 17 residues. Germline CDR1 is SNHLY and CDR2 is FYNNEI. The V end was cut by 7 bases, the J end by 0 bases, with 21 bases between.

Ten or more counts support this clonotype. This chain uses TRBV7-9 with TRBJ2-1, with a tentative D call TRBD2 (6 bases). Germline lookup yields CDR1 SEHNR and CDR2 FQNEAQ (reference sequence). V shed 1 base and J shed 0 bases, with 13 bases lying between them. The CDR3 contains 17 residues. CDR3 protein: CASSLGGDWGSYNEQFF. CDR3 nucleotide sequence: TGTGCCAGCAGCTTAGGCGGGGATTGGGGCTCCTACAATGAGCAGTTCTTC.

This clonotype was picked up a small number of times. The chain carries TRBV24-1 and TRBJ2-3, with 7 bases that match TRBD2. The CDR3 spans 15 residues. From germline, CDR1 is KGHDR and CDR2 SFDVKD. Trimming at V came to 10 bases and at J to 1 base, leaving 10 bases not matched to a gene. The CDR3 bases are TGTGCCACGGGGAACGGGGGGTTGGGCACAGATACGCAGTATTTT. Protein: CATGNGGLGTDTQYF.

This chain connects TRBV27 to TRBJ2-7; perhaps TRBD1 as D (6 bases). The CDR3 is 13 amino acids. Per germline, CDR1 MNHEY and CDR2 SMNVEV (reference sequence). Between the trimmed V and J ends, which lost 1 base and 5 bases, there was a span of 9 bases. The chain's CDR3 is CASSLYPGDEQYF. The CDR3 DNA reads TGTGCCAGCAGTTTATACCCAGGGGACGAGCAGTACTTC.

This clonotype was counted a few times. The CDR3 coding sequence is TGTGCCAGCAGTTTGTACAGGGTGGTTGACACTGAAGCTTTCTTT. This gives the protein CASSLYRVVDTEAFF. The V call is TRBV27, the J call TRBJ1-1, with a possible D match to TRBD1 (6 bases). CDR3 length: 15 residues. Trimming left V 3 bases short and J 3 bases short, with 14 bases between. Germline V gives CDR1 MNHEY, CDR2 SMNVEV (reference sequence).